These T cell receptor beta chains were read from a single sample in a study of shared clonotypes between healthy human individuals. Data came from immunoSEQ multiplex PCR; TCRdb stores just in-frame clones and leaves some out. Counted here are 800,000 to 1,200,000 clones, approximately 78% occurring once; the ten biggest clones make up 0.5% to 0.6%. Sample: memory CD4+ T cells from PBMCs. Receptor source: a man younger than 35 in good health. Some clones in this sample may be carry-over from other donors' samples. Both conserved end residues are part of each CDR3. The order of the fields is clone size, V gene, D gene, J gene, CDR3 protein, CDR3 DNA. A D gene is named only where the DNA matches it firmly. Rows give clone size only sometimes, using once, few, many, or a class for an expanded clone.

>-|TRBV7-7|-|TRBJ2-5
CASSYGGQETQYF
TGTGCCAGCAGCTATGGGGGACAAGAGACCCAGTACTTC
>-|TRBV19|-|TRBJ1-1
CASSISTVFPSMNTEAFF
TGTGCCAGTAGTATATCGACAGTCTTCCCCTCTATGAACACTGAAGCTTTCTTT
>-|TRBV7-9|TRBD1|TRBJ2-6
CASSFNRGSSFSGANVLTF
TGTGCCAGCAGCTTCAACAGGGGGTCTTCCTTCTCTGGGGCCAACGTCCTGACTTTC
>-|TRBV28|TRBD2|TRBJ2-7
CAAAGGSSYEQYF
TGTGCCGCGGCGGGCGGGAGTAGCTACGAGCAGTACTTC
>-|TRBV4-1|TRBD2|TRBJ2-7
CASSRKTSGDSYEQYF
TGCGCCAGCAGCCGGAAGACTAGCGGGGATTCCTACGAGCAGTACTTC
>-|TRBV6-1|TRBD2|TRBJ2-7
CASSESPTSGIYEQYF
TGTGCCAGCAGTGAGAGCCCGACTAGCGGCATTTACGAGCAGTACTTC
>once|TRBV7-2|TRBD1|TRBJ1-2
CASRQGARWYGYTF
TGTGCCAGCAGGCAGGGGGCGCGGTGGTATGGCTACACCTTC
>many|TRBV6-4|-|TRBJ1-5
CASSPHPGYQPQHF
TGTGCCAGCAGCCCTCATCCCGGGTATCAGCCCCAGCATTTT
>-|TRBV11-2|-|TRBJ1-5
CASSLGPEGNQPQHF
TGTGCCAGCAGCTTAGGCCCTGAGGGCAATCAGCCCCAGCATTTT
>few|TRBV20-1|-|TRBJ2-3
CSANLADTQYF
TGCAGTGCCAACCTTGCGGATACGCAGTATTTT
>-|TRBV29-1|TRBD2|TRBJ2-7
CSVAWGGSGEQYF
TGCAGCGTTGCGTGGGGGGGAAGCGGCGAGCAGTACTTC
>-|TRBV11-2|-|TRBJ1-2
CASSFTGYGYTF
TGTGCCAGCAGCTTTACAGGGTATGGCTACACCTTC
>-|TRBV28|-|TRBJ2-7
CASSPYETYEQYF
TGTGCCAGCAGTCCGTACGAAACCTACGAGCAGTACTTC
>few|TRBV4-2|-|TRBJ2-1
CASSQTSTYQFF
TGTGCCAGCAGCCAAACTAGCACCTATCAGTTCTTC
>-|TRBV30|TRBD1|TRBJ2-3
CAWSLGGADTQYF
TGTGCCTGGTCTCTAGGGGGCGCAGATACGCAGTATTTT
>-|TRBV11-1|-|TRBJ2-1
CASSYHYSYNEQFF
TGTGCCAGCAGCTACCACTACTCCTACAATGAGCAGTTCTTC
>-|TRBV5-1|TRBD1|TRBJ2-1
CASSPDRVVQQFF
TGCGCCAGCAGCCCGGACAGGGTGGTTCAGCAGTTCTTC
>-|TRBV6-1|-|TRBJ1-3
CASMGQPTIGNTIYF
TGTGCCAGCATGGGACAACCAACCATCGGAAACACCATATATTTT
>few|TRBV18|-|TRBJ2-3
CASSPDSDTQYF
TGTGCCAGCTCACCTGATTCAGATACGCAGTATTTT
>-|TRBV5-1|-|TRBJ1-3
CASSLAGQRSGNTIYF
TGCGCCAGCAGCTTGGCTGGACAACGCTCTGGAAACACCATATATTTT
>-|TRBV11-2|-|TRBJ1-2
CASSLANYGYTF
TGTGCCAGCAGCTTAGCTAACTATGGCTACACCTTC
>-|TRBV28|-|TRBJ2-7
CASSLNRNYEQYF
TGTGCCAGCAGTTTGAACAGAAACTACGAGCAGTACTTC
>-|TRBV2|-|TRBJ2-5
CASSELTLTPTQYF
TGTGCCAGCAGTGAGCTGACCCTGACTCCGACCCAGTACTTC
>-|TRBV27|-|TRBJ2-3
CASSFRGTSTDTQYF
TGTGCCAGCAGTTTCCGTGGGACTAGCACAGATACGCAGTATTTT
>-|TRBV27|-|TRBJ1-2
CASSLLGADSNYGYTF
TGTGCCAGCAGTTTACTGGGGGCAGATAGTAACTATGGCTACACCTTC
>-|TRBV18|TRBD1|TRBJ1-5
CASSLTRQGDVQPQHF
TGTGCCAGCTCACTTACCAGACAGGGTGACGTTCAGCCCCAGCATTTT
>-|TRBV6-5|-|TRBJ2-7
CASRISGLGPYEQYF
TGTGCCAGCAGGATAAGCGGCCTTGGCCCCTACGAGCAGTACTTC
>-|TRBV5-1|TRBD2|TRBJ2-2
CASSLALAGSGELFF
TGCGCCAGCAGCTTGGCTCTAGCGGGATCAGGGGAGCTGTTTTTT
>-|TRBV15|TRBD1|TRBJ2-7
CATSRGGQSSSYEQYF
TGTGCCACCAGCAGAGGGGGACAGTCATCCAGCTACGAGCAGTACTTC
>-|TRBV6-1|-|TRBJ1-2
CASSVLGGDYGYTF
TGTGCCAGCAGTGTCTTGGGTGGGGACTATGGCTACACCTTC
>-|TRBV2|-|TRBJ2-7
CASSPSVTTSEQYF
TGTGCCAGCAGTCCCAGCGTGACCACGTCCGAGCAGTACTTC
>few|TRBV5-1|-|TRBJ1-4
CASSFLTGSTNEKLFF
TGCGCCAGCAGCTTCTTAACAGGGTCGACTAATGAAAAACTGTTTTTT
>-|TRBV19|-|TRBJ1-1
CASSIKAIRNTEAFF
TGTGCCAGTAGTATAAAGGCAATTCGGAACACTGAAGCTTTCTTT
>few|TRBV25-1|-|TRBJ1-2
CASSETENRESLYGYTF
TGTGCCAGCAGTGAAACAGAAAACAGGGAATCCCTCTATGGCTACACCTTC
>-|TRBV5-8|-|TRBJ2-5
CASTRGTGVLQETQYF
TGTGCCAGCACCCGGGGCACGGGAGTCCTCCAAGAGACCCAGTACTTC
>-|TRBV29-1|TRBD2|TRBJ2-2
CSALAGTTGELFF
TGCAGCGCTCTAGCGGGAACGACCGGGGAGCTGTTTTTT
>once|TRBV30|TRBD2|TRBJ2-3
CAWIPGLAGGDTQYF
TGTGCCTGGATCCCCGGGCTAGCGGGAGGAGATACGCAGTATTTT